A selection of T cell receptor beta chains follows, all from one sample in a study of blood T cell repertoires in COVID-19. Measured with immunoSEQ multiplex PCR; TCRdb has only the in-frame clones, and not every one. This table has hundreds of thousands of clones, approximately 91% appearing once. Material for sequencing was peripheral blood. Receptors were obtained from a woman in her thirties or forties who had recovered from COVID-19. The conserved cysteine and the conserved F or W are not part of the CDR3 here.

v_gene: TRBV6-4
j_gene: TRBJ2-1
CDR3aa: ASSGGTGRTYNEQF

v_gene: TRBV2
j_gene: TRBJ2-7
CDR3aa: ASSSVLSGREQY

v_gene: TRBV5-5
j_gene: TRBJ1-5
CDR3aa: ASSLGQGYQPQH

v_gene: TRBV27
j_gene: TRBJ1-4
CDR3aa: ASRNRGLGTGKLF

v_gene: TRBV19
j_gene: TRBJ1-2
CDR3aa: ASSGLPNYGYT

v_gene: TRBV5-6
j_gene: TRBJ1-1
CDR3aa: ASSLEFRQGRTEAF

v_gene: TRBV12-3/TRBV12-4
j_gene: TRBJ1-2
CDR3aa: ASRMDSNYGYT

v_gene: TRBV18
j_gene: TRBJ2-1
CDR3aa: ASSRLAGTFEQF

v_gene: TRBV24-1
j_gene: TRBJ2-1
CDR3aa: ATSDLGLAGGLNEQF

v_gene: TRBV11-2
j_gene: TRBJ2-1
CDR3aa: ASSYRTSGSLVEQF

v_gene: TRBV7-8
j_gene: TRBJ2-1
CDR3aa: ASSLEAGGSYNEQF

v_gene: TRBV24-1
j_gene: TRBJ2-7
CDR3aa: ATSEYPGGYEQY

v_gene: TRBV9
j_gene: TRBJ2-3
CDR3aa: ASSNRQGGFGDTQY

v_gene: TRBV19
j_gene: TRBJ2-6
CDR3aa: ASSNRESGANVLT

v_gene: TRBV6-5
j_gene: TRBJ2-7
CDR3aa: ASSKQGTYEQY

v_gene: TRBV2
j_gene: TRBJ2-1
CDR3aa: ASRSDRAPEQF

v_gene: TRBV28
j_gene: TRBJ2-7
CDR3aa: ASRRRQGVFHEQY

v_gene: TRBV3-1/TRBV3-2
j_gene: TRBJ2-7
CDR3aa: ASSLGPTGTYEQY

v_gene: TRBV6-2/TRBV6-3
j_gene: TRBJ1-1
CDR3aa: ASSHDRGKAF

v_gene: TRBV2
j_gene: TRBJ1-2
CDR3aa: ASSPGGRTSNYGYT